One and the same sample provided the 23 T cell receptor beta chains below, sequenced in a study of OX40 agonist ivuxolimab in advanced cancers. Repertoires were generated with immunoSEQ multiplex PCR, while TCRdb's copy carries only in-frame clones and drops some. The repertoire includes 50,000 to 70,000 clones, around 90% of them detected once, and approximately 0.76% sits in the top ten. The sample was CD4+ or CD8+ T cells sorted from blood, taken in a trial of the OX40 agonist ivuxolimab. These receptors were taken from an adult with an advanced solid tumor such as melanoma, head and neck, liver or kidney cancer.

This chain uses TRBV5-4 with TRBJ2-2; D gene unclear. Trimming cost V 4 bases and J 2 bases, with 3 bases left between them. The CDR3 totals 12 residues. CDR1 is SGHNT, CDR2 YYREEE, per germline (reference sequence). For the CDR3, the DNA is TGTGCCAGCAGCACCAACACCGGGGAGCTGTTTTTT. Translation gives CASSTNTGELFF.

The gene calls are TRBV5-4 and TRBJ2-7, with D perhaps assigned TRBD1 or TRBD2 (5 bases each). V was trimmed by 5 bases and J by 3 bases, leaving 18 bases between them. The CDR3 covers 15 residues. Looked up from germline, CDR1 is SGHNT and CDR2 is YYREEE (reference sequence). CDR3 nucleotides: TGTGCCAGCAGGTCTGCTAGTGGGGGAGACTACGAGCAGTACTTC. Translation: CASRSASGGDYEQYF.

The chain is built from TRBV5-8 and TRBJ2-1, with D perhaps matching TRBD1 or TRBD2 (5 bases each). Germline CDR1 and CDR2: SGHTS and YDEGEE. Trimming left V 4 bases short and J 5 bases short, with 10 bases between. This CDR3 region has 13 residues. CDR3 residues: CASSLGVNNEQFF. CDR3 nucleotides: TGTGCCAGCAGCCTGGGGGTCAACAATGAGCAGTTCTTC.

In its sample, this clone was seen once. The chain is built from TRBV6-1 and TRBJ2-1; maybe TRBD1 (5 bases). This CDR3 is 18 amino acids long. The V gene lost 2 bases and the J gene lost 5 bases, with 22 bases spanning the gap. Germline V CDR1 and CDR2: MNHNS, SASEGT. CDR3 nucleotides: TGTGCCAGCAGTGAAATCCTAGAGACAGCCAGATTAGACAATGAGCAGTTCTTC. It specifies CASSEILETARLDNEQFF.

The V and J genes are TRBV21-1 and TRBJ1-5; the D call in the table, TRBD1, was not verified against the DNA. TRBV21-1 is shown as a pseudogene. The CDR3 loop spans 16 amino acids. The CDR3 protein is CASSKGAPISNQPQHF. Written as DNA, the CDR3 is TGTGCCAGCAGCAAAGGGGCACCTATTAGCAATCAGCCCCAGCATTTT.

The chain recombines TRBV19 with TRBJ2-6; a possible D gene is TRBD2 (5 bases). Germline assignment: CDR1 LNHDA and CDR2 SQIVND (reference sequence). The germline V and J ends were trimmed by 5 bases and 1 base, with 9 bases remaining between them. The CDR3 extends over 15 amino acids. The CDR3 nucleotides read TGTGCCAGTAGTTCCGAGGGATCTGGGGCCAACGTCCTGACTTTC. Its protein is CASSSEGSGANVLTF.

V is TRBV30 and J is TRBJ1-2; 7 bases agree with TRBD1. CDR3 length: 12 residues. Per germline, CDR1 GTSNPN and CDR2 SVGIG (reference sequence). V lost 2 bases, J lost 8 bases, and 5 bases stayed unmatched. The CDR3 sequence: CAWSNTGAGYTF. CDR3 DNA sequence: TGTGCCTGGAGTAATACAGGGGCGGGCTACACCTTC.

The rearrangement links TRBV18 to TRBJ1-5, with D possibly matching TRBD1 (5 bases). In germline, CDR1 is KGHSH, CDR2 LQKENI. Trimming took off 4 bases at V and 6 bases at J, with 10 bases between the two ends. This CDR3 comprises 13 residues. For the CDR3, the DNA is TGTGCCAGCTCACAGGGAACAGGTCAGCCCCAGCATTTT. This translates into CASSQGTGQPQHF.

This chain joins TRBV4-1 and TRBJ1-4; D unclear. V lost 0 bases and J lost 8, with 10 bases in between. Germline V gives CDR1 MGHRA, CDR2 YSYEKL. This CDR3 has 14 residues. The CDR3 DNA sequence: TGCGCCAGCAGCCAAGAGGGGATTGGGGAAAAACTGTTTTTT. The encoded protein is CASSQEGIGEKLFF.

V gene TRBV9 combines with J gene TRBJ2-4; D uncertain. Germline CDR1 SGDLS, CDR2 YYNGEE. The CDR3 extends over 14 amino acids. Here the CDR3 DNA reads TGTGCAAGCGCCAGCGACACAGCCAAAAACATTCAGTACTTC. It yields the protein CASASDTAKNIQYF.

The rearrangement joins TRBV11-2 to TRBJ2-3; D not certain. Germline CDR1 SGHAT, CDR2 FQNNGV. The CDR3 length is 12 residues. The V gene lost 7 bases and the J gene lost 3 bases, with 8 bases spanning the gap. The CDR3: CASTPLTDTQYF. The CDR3 bases are TGTGCCAGCACCCCTTTGACAGATACGCAGTATTTT. The variable domain in full, completed from reference TRBV11-2 and TRBJ2-3, reads EAGVAQSPRYKIIEKRQSVAFWCNPISGHATLYWYQQILGQGPKLLIQFQNNGVVDDSQLPKDRFSAERLKGVDSTLKIQPAKLEDSAVYLCASTPLTDTQYFGPGTRLTVL.

This chain links TRBV7-9 with TRBJ1-2; tentative D call: TRBD1 (5 bases). V was pared by 4 bases and J by 3 bases, with 18 bases between. The CDR3 is 16 amino acids. Germline CDR1 and CDR2: SEHNR and FQNEAQ (reference sequence). The CDR3 region is CASSSQDPTDYYGYTF. As DNA, the CDR3 is TGTGCCAGCAGCTCACAAGACCCGACAGATTACTATGGCTACACCTTC.

The genes are TRBV6-5 and TRBJ1-6; 8 nucleotides agree with TRBD1. The CDR3 sequence is 16 residues long. Trimming removed 0 bases from V and 10 bases from J; junction bases left unmatched: 8. Germline CDR1 reads MNHEY; CDR2 reads SVGAGI. CDR3 coding DNA: TGTGCCAGCAGTTACTCGCGTCGACAGGGGAACTCACCCCTCCACTTT. This codes for CASSYSRRQGNSPLHF.

The chain joins TRBV28 to TRBJ2-1; a weak D match, TRBD2 (7 bases). V lost 4 bases and J lost 3, with 13 bases in between. CDR3 size: 15 residues. The germline V gene encodes CDR1 MDHEN and CDR2 SYDVKM. CDR3 in amino acids: CASSSTGRDYNEQFF. The CDR3 DNA is TGTGCCAGCAGTTCAACAGGGAGGGACTACAATGAGCAGTTCTTC.

V and J are TRBV19 and TRBJ1-2; D unresolved. CDR1 and CDR2 from the germline V gene are LNHDA and SQIVND (reference sequence). V was cut by 5 bases and J by 4 bases, with 11 bases left in between. There are 13 residues in the CDR3. The CDR3 is CASSALVGYGYTF. The CDR3 coding sequence is TGTGCCAGTAGTGCTTTAGTTGGCTATGGCTACACCTTC.

The V gene is TRBV6-5, the J gene TRBJ2-5; tentatively, D is TRBD1 (5 bases). V was trimmed by 4 bases and J by 5 bases, leaving 17 bases between them. The CDR3 consists of 15 residues. Germline V lookup: CDR1 MNHEY, CDR2 SVGAGI. The CDR3 loop reads CASSSPLEQVETQYF. The CDR3 DNA follows: TGTGCCAGCAGTTCCCCCCTGGAACAGGTGGAGACCCAGTACTTC.

CDR3 region: CATTNRQGAYEQYF. The CDR3 nucleotides read TGTGCCACAACAAATCGGCAGGGGGCATACGAGCAGTACTTC. V gene TRBV6-5 combines with J gene TRBJ2-5, with 8 bases identical to TRBD1. The last part of the DNA fits TRBJ2-7 better; the J call may be wrong. The CDR3 covers 14 residues. Germline assignment: CDR1 MNHEY and CDR2 SVGAGI.

This chain uses TRBV5-1 with TRBJ2-7; possible D gene TRBD1, 5 bases. The CDR3 sequence is 14 residues long. The V gene lost 0 bases and the J gene lost 2 bases, with 9 bases spanning the gap. Germline CDR1 SGHRS, CDR2 YFSETQ. CDR3 DNA: TGCGCCAGCAGCTTGGCGACAGTCCCCTACGAGCAGTACTTC. It translates to CASSLATVPYEQYF.

This rearrangement joins TRBV29-1 to TRBJ2-7; D possibly corresponds to TRBD1 (6 bases). There are 11 residues in the CDR3. Germline V gene lookup returns CDR1 SQVTM and CDR2 ANQGSEA. Between the trimmed V and J ends, which lost 6 bases and 3 bases, there was a span of 9 bases. CDR3 nucleotides: TGCAGCGTACAGGGTAACTACGAGCAGTACTTC. Protein sequence: CSVQGNYEQYF.

V gene TRBV7-2 combines with J gene TRBJ1-2; D is ambiguous. The CDR3 has 13 amino acids. Looked up from germline, CDR1 is SGHTA and CDR2 is FQGNSA. Between the trimmed V and J ends, which lost 5 bases and 3 bases, there was a span of 10 bases. The CDR3 here is CASSPRRDYGYTF. CDR3 DNA sequence: TGTGCCAGCAGCCCTCGACGGGACTATGGCTACACCTTC.

The rearrangement joins TRBV10-3 to TRBJ1-6, with a weak D call TRBD1 (6 bases). The CDR3 is 13 residues long. Germline-derived CDR1 and CDR2 are ENHRY and SYGVKD. The V gene lost 10 bases and the J gene lost 6 bases, with 13 bases spanning the gap. The chain's CDR3 is CATEGVPNSPLHF. DNA for the CDR3: TGTGCCACCGAGGGGGTTCCTAATTCACCCCTCCACTTT.

The chain combines TRBV5-4 with TRBJ1-2; D is uncertain. V lost 0 bases to trimming and J lost 1 base, with 1 base between them. The length of the CDR3 is 12 residues. Germline V gene lookup returns CDR1 SGHNT and CDR2 YYREEE (reference sequence). CDR3: CASSLDNYGYTF. CDR3 DNA sequence: TGTGCCAGCAGCTTGGATAACTATGGCTACACCTTC.

The genes are TRBV5-1 and TRBJ2-1, with D hard to call. Germline CDR1 and CDR2: SGHRS and YFSETQ. The CDR3 is made up of 17 amino acids. V lost 0 bases to trimming and J lost 1 base, with 14 bases between them. The CDR3 is CASSLDSLTPSYNEQFF. The CDR3 DNA reads as TGCGCCAGCAGCTTGGACAGCCTAACTCCATCCTACAATGAGCAGTTCTTC. Filled out from reference TRBV5-1 and TRBJ2-1, the complete variable domain reads KAGVTQTPRYLIKTRGQQVTLSCSPISGHRSVSWYQQTPGQGLQFLFEYFSETQRNKGNFPGRFSGRQFSNSRSEMNVSTLELGDSALYLCASSLDSLTPSYNEQFFGPGTRLTVL.